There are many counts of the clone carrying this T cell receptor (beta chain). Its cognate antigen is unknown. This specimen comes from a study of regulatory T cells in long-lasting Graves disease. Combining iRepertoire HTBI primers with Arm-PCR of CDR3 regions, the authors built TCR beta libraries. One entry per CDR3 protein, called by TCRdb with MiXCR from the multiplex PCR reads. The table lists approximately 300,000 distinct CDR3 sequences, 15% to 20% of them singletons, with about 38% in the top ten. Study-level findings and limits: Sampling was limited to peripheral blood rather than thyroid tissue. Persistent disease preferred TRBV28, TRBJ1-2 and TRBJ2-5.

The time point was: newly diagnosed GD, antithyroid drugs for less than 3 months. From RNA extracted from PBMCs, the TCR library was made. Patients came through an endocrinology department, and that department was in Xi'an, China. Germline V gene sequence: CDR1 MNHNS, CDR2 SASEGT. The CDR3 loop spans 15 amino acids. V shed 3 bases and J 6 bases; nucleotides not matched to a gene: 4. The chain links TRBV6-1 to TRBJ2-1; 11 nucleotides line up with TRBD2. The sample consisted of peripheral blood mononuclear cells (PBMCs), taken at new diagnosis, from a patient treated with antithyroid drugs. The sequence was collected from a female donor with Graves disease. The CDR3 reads CASSETSGDSNEQFF. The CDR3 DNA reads TGTGCCAGCAGTGAGACTAGCGGGGATTCCAATGAGCAGTTCTTC.